Listed below are T cell receptor beta chains from one sample, sequenced in a study of T cells after yellow fever vaccination. TCRdb itself ran the 5' RACE reads through MiXCR, one entry per CDR3 protein. The table records around 160,000 distinct CDR3 sequences, more than 5.5% of them present only once. Sequenced here: CD4+ T cells sorted from PBMCs, sampled 4 to 5 days after the first yellow fever vaccination. The receptor set was obtained from a young man who received the YFV17D yellow fever vaccine. Both conserved end residues are part of each CDR3. D genes are given only for firm matches. The size field is filled for only some rows; it gives once, few, many or a size class.

D	V	J	size	DNA	CDR3
TRBD2	TRBV6-2/TRBV6-3	TRBJ2-7	NA	TGTGCCAGCCGCCGTGGGACTAGCGGGGGTTACGAGCAGTACTTC	CASRRGTSGGYEQYF
NA	TRBV6-1	TRBJ2-1	many	TGTGCCAGCAGTCGGGACATCTACAATGAGCAGTTCTTC	CASSRDIYNEQFF
NA	TRBV7-2	TRBJ1-5	few	TGTGCCAGCAGCCCCTATGATCAGCCCCAGCATTTT	CASSPYDQPQHF
NA	TRBV7-9	TRBJ2-3	many	TGTGCCAGGCAGGCCATCCGAGGCACAGATACGCAGTATTTT	CARQAIRGTDTQYF
NA	TRBV9	TRBJ1-6	few	TGTGCCAGCAGCGTAGGTGGGGGCAGGGGAGGCTCACCCCTCCACTTT	CASSVGGGRGGSPLHF
TRBD2	TRBV6-2/TRBV6-3	TRBJ2-5	NA	TGTGCCAGCAGTCTCCGGTCGATAGAGCGGGGCGCGAGGGCCCAGTACTTC	CASSLRSIERGARAQYF
NA	TRBV11-1	TRBJ1-6	many	TGTGCCAGCAGCTTAGAAACCCCTACTAATACATATAATTCACCCCTCCACTTT	CASSLETPTNTYNSPLHF
NA	TRBV7-2	TRBJ2-2	few	TGTGCCAGCAGCTTCTCCCCCGGGGCCGGGGAGCTGTTTTTT	CASSFSPGAGELFF
NA	TRBV19	TRBJ1-2	few	TGTGCCAGTAGTATGGTTATTGGGGCTGGCTACACCTTC	CASSMVIGAGYTF
NA	TRBV7-7	TRBJ2-2	NA	TGTGCTAGCAGCTTTGGAGGGGCCGGGGAGCTGTTTTTT	CASSFGGAGELFF
TRBD1	TRBV18	TRBJ2-1	NA	TGTGCCAGCTCACCAACGAGGGACAGGGTGCAGTTCTTC	CASSPTRDRVQFF
TRBD1	TRBV6-5	TRBJ1-2	many	TGTGCCAGCAGTTCGCTAGACAGGGGAGGGAACTATGGCTACACCTTC	CASSSLDRGGNYGYTF
NA	TRBV20-1	TRBJ2-5	NA	TGCAGTGCTCTATCGGGGGGCGCGGAGACCCAGTACTTC	CSALSGGAETQYF
NA	TRBV7-8	TRBJ1-5	many	TGTGCCAGCAGCTTGGGAACCGGGCAGCCCCAGCATTTT	CASSLGTGQPQHF
TRBD2	TRBV9	TRBJ2-1	many	TGTGCCAGCAGCGTAGTAGCGGGGGGTTACAATGAGCAGTTCTTC	CASSVVAGGYNEQFF
NA	TRBV28	TRBJ2-5	NA	TGTGCCAGCAGTTTATTGAAGGAGACCCAGTACTTC	CASSLLKETQYF
TRBD1	TRBV20-1	TRBJ2-5	many	TGCAGTGCCGCTCCCGACAGGGCGGAGACCCAGTACTTC	CSAAPDRAETQYF
NA	TRBV29-1	TRBJ1-4	many	TGCAGCGCCTTGGACAGATTGGGCGAAAAACTGTTTTTT	CSALDRLGEKLFF
NA	TRBV6-1	TRBJ2-7	many	TGTGCCAGCGCCGACAATTGGGGGGAACGCGAGCAGTACTTC	CASADNWGEREQYF
NA	TRBV12-3/TRBV12-4	TRBJ1-1	many	TGTGCCAGCGTTGGGCAGCTGAACACTGAAGCTTTCTTT	CASVGQLNTEAFF
NA	TRBV12-3/TRBV12-4	TRBJ1-1	few	TGTGCCAGCAGTTTTTCGGGGGGAGAAGCTTTCTTT	CASSFSGGEAFF
TRBD2	TRBV3-1	TRBJ2-7	many	TGTGCCAGCAGCCAGAGGACCGGGACTAGTAGAAGAGAGCAGTACTTC	CASSQRTGTSRREQYF
TRBD1	TRBV5-1	TRBJ1-2	NA	TGCGCCAGCAGATTACAGGGGTCCGATGGCTACACCTTC	CASRLQGSDGYTF
NA	TRBV7-2	TRBJ1-2	NA	TGTGCCAGCAGCCCGAAGCCGGGGGGCTACACCTTC	CASSPKPGGYTF
NA	TRBV4-1	TRBJ1-2	few	TGCGCCAGCAGCCAACCCCGGGCCGCCAGTGGCTACACCTTC	CASSQPRAASGYTF
NA	TRBV4-1	TRBJ1-2	NA	TGCGCCAGCAGCCCTTACGGCTATGGCTACACCTTC	CASSPYGYGYTF
NA	TRBV10-1	TRBJ2-2	few	TGCGCCAGCAGTAGGTTTCCAAGCGGGGAGCTGTTTTTT	CASSRFPSGELFF
TRBD1	TRBV29-1	TRBJ2-7	many	TGCAGCGTTGTCCGGGACAGAAATTCCTACGAGCAGTACTTC	CSVVRDRNSYEQYF
NA	TRBV15	TRBJ2-7	many	TGTGCCACCAGCAGAGTCCCCCTATCCTACGAGCAGTACTTC	CATSRVPLSYEQYF
TRBD1	TRBV6-2/TRBV6-3	TRBJ1-6	NA	TGTGCCAGCAGTACTAACCAACCGACAGGGGGCCGCTATAATTCACCCCTCCACTTT	CASSTNQPTGGRYNSPLHF
NA	TRBV30	TRBJ2-1	NA	TGTGCCTGGAGTGTACGGAGGGGGGGGGTTTACAATGAGCAGTTCTTC	CAWSVRRGGVYNEQFF
TRBD1	TRBV5-1	TRBJ2-2	few	TGCGCCAGCAGCTTAGACAGGGTGGTCACCGGGGAGCTGTTTTTT	CASSLDRVVTGELFF
TRBD1	TRBV19	TRBJ1-2	few	TGTGCCAGTAGACAGGGGGCCGTCTATGGCTACACCTTC	CASRQGAVYGYTF
NA	TRBV9	TRBJ2-5	few	TGTGCCAGCAGCCCGGAGGCCAAAGAGACCCATTACTTC	CASSPEAKETHYF
TRBD1	TRBV4-3	TRBJ1-2	few	TGCGCCAGCAGCCAAGATCGCGGACAGGGAAACTATGGCTACACCTTC	CASSQDRGQGNYGYTF
NA	TRBV6-5	TRBJ1-5	many	TGTGCCAGCACCCGAAGCGGGAGCAATCAGCCCCAGCATTTT	CASTRSGSNQPQHF
TRBD1	TRBV6-2/TRBV6-3	TRBJ1-5	many	TGTGCCAGCACCTCCCGGGACAGACTAACGTATAGCAATCAGCCCCAGCATTTT	CASTSRDRLTYSNQPQHF
TRBD1	TRBV4-1	TRBJ1-2	many	TGCGCCAGCAGCCAAGTGGGACAGTTTGATGGCTACACCTTC	CASSQVGQFDGYTF
TRBD2	TRBV20-1	TRBJ2-3	many	TGCAGTGCTGGGGAGGGGCTGACTAGCGGGGGGACGAATACGCAGTATTTT	CSAGEGLTSGGTNTQYF
NA	TRBV27	TRBJ2-3	few	TGTGCCAGCAGTTTATTTGCAATGTCGGGGGGCAGCACAGATACGCAGTATTTT	CASSLFAMSGGSTDTQYF
NA	TRBV20-1	TRBJ2-5	many	TGCAGTGCTAGAGAACAGGGTCACCAAGAGACCCAGTACTTC	CSAREQGHQETQYF
NA	TRBV7-3	TRBJ2-7	many	TGTGCCAGCAGCCGGGCCGACAGTTACGAGCAGTACTTC	CASSRADSYEQYF
NA	TRBV5-1	TRBJ1-2	few	TGCGCCAGCAGCGCGGGTGGCAGCTCTAACTATGGCTACACCTTC	CASSAGGSSNYGYTF
NA	TRBV4-1	TRBJ1-1	NA	TGCGCCAGCAGCCACAACATCATGAACACTGAAGCTTTCTTT	CASSHNIMNTEAFF
NA	TRBV6-2/TRBV6-3	TRBJ1-5	many	TGTGCCAGCAGCCCTACAGGGACCCTGCTGCCCCAGCATTTT	CASSPTGTLLPQHF
NA	TRBV5-5	TRBJ2-3	many	TGTGCCAGCAGCTTGGCAGGGCAGGATTTTGCCGATACGCAGTATTTT	CASSLAGQDFADTQYF
NA	TRBV4-3	TRBJ2-1	many	TGCGCCAGCAGCCAAGGTATTTACAATGAGCAGTTCTTC	CASSQGIYNEQFF
TRBD1	TRBV5-6	TRBJ1-3	few	TGTGCCAGCAGCTTTACAGGGGGCTCTGGAAACACCATATATTTT	CASSFTGGSGNTIYF